The 28 T cell receptor beta chains listed next were all sequenced from one sample in a study of response to subunit inactivated influenza vaccine. TCRdb processed the RT-PCR reads anew with MiXCR; each CDR3 protein has one entry. The sample has 250,000 to 350,000 distinct CDR3 sequences; approximately 20% are singletons. The sample consisted of PBMCs from blood, taken around 22 months after vaccination. The receptors were gathered from a man aged 45 to 70 who received an inactivated influenza vaccine.

V and J are TRBV29-1 and TRBJ2-1; D remains unclear. CDR1 and CDR2 (germline): SQVTM, ANQGSEA. The CDR3 contains 14 residues. V lost 6 bases to trimming and J lost 1 base, with 13 bases between them. The CDR3 DNA reads TGCAGCGTGACGGAGCGTATATCCTACAATGAGCAGTTCTTC. Translation gives CSVTERISYNEQFF.

This chain links TRBV7-2 with TRBJ2-1; 11 nucleotides align to TRBD2. CDR1 and CDR2 from the germline V gene are SGHTA and FQGNSA. J was trimmed by 9 bases and V by 3 bases; bases with no gene match: 7. The CDR3 sequence is 15 residues long. The chain's CDR3 is CASSFSSGRAGEQFF. The DNA of the CDR3 is TGTGCCAGCAGCTTCAGTAGCGGGAGGGCGGGTGAGCAGTTCTTC.

V gene TRBV7-2 combines with J gene TRBJ2-4; perhaps D is TRBD1 or TRBD2 (5 bases each). Germline values: CDR1 SGHTA, CDR2 FQGNSA. Trimming took 5 bases from V and 6 from J, leaving 14 bases between them. The CDR3 is 14 amino acids. The CDR3 sequence is CASSPGTRRNIQYF. The CDR3 DNA reads TGTGCCAGCAGCCCTGGGACGCGGAGAAACATTCAGTACTTC.

This clonotype was seen a handful of times. The CDR3: CASSEVASLGYTF. The CDR3, as DNA: TGTGCCAGCAGTGAAGTTGCCTCCCTTGGCTACACCTTC. This sequence joins TRBV6-1 and TRBJ1-2; D is undetermined. The germline V gene encodes CDR1 MNHNS and CDR2 SASEGT. V was trimmed by 1 base and J by 7 bases, leaving 10 bases between them. This CDR3 has 13 residues.

This clonotype appeared a few times. J is TRBJ1-6 and V is TRBV10-3, with D uncertain. Trimming pared 4 bases from V and 7 bases from J, leaving 20 bases between. There are 17 residues in the CDR3. Germline values: CDR1 ENHRY, CDR2 SYGVKD. The CDR3 loop reads CAISAHSLILDNSPLHF. The CDR3 coding sequence is TGTGCCATCAGTGCCCACTCCCTTATATTGGACAATTCACCCCTCCACTTT.

A few counts support this clonotype. The chain couples TRBV28 to TRBJ2-7; possibly TRBD2 for D (5 bases). Germline CDR1 is MDHEN and CDR2 is SYDVKM. This CDR3 region has 13 residues. Trimming took 10 bases from V and 0 from J, leaving 13 bases between them. CDR3 in amino acids: CATRRAISYEQYF. CDR3 DNA: TGTGCCACCCGGCGGGCTATCTCCTACGAGCAGTACTTC.

This rearrangement joins TRBV6-4 to TRBJ1-5; TRBD1 might be the D (5 bases). Per germline, CDR1 MRHNA and CDR2 SNTAGT. The CDR3 runs to 15 residues. Trimming shortened V by 7 bases and J by 7 bases, and 20 bases separated the two germline ends. The CDR3 reads CASILPGPRGQPQHF. In DNA, the CDR3 is TGTGCCAGCATCTTACCGGGACCCCGAGGGCAGCCCCAGCATTTT.

The chain couples TRBV30 to TRBJ1-1; 7 positions agree with TRBD1. The length of the CDR3 is 14 residues. The V segment lost 6 bases and the J segment 2 bases; nucleotides outside the gene matches: 9. Germline CDR1 is GTSNPN and CDR2 is SVGIG (reference sequence). As DNA, the CDR3 is TGTGCCTGTCGTCCCGGGACAGCCAACACTGAAGCTTTCTTT. Its protein product is CACRPGTANTEAFF.

This chain joins TRBV28 and TRBJ1-1; 8 bases match TRBD1. CDR1 is MDHEN and CDR2 is SYDVKM in the germline V gene. The CDR3 contains 16 residues. Trimming at V came to 3 bases and at J to 5 bases, leaving 11 bases not matched to a gene. The CDR3 coding sequence is TGTGCCAGCAGTTTCATCATTGGACAGGGCAGTACTGAAGCTTTCTTT. It specifies CASSFIIGQGSTEAFF.

This chain links TRBV5-4 with TRBJ1-3; a possible D gene is TRBD1 (6 bases). The CDR3 totals 21 residues. The V gene lost 3 bases and the J gene lost 0 bases, with 28 bases spanning the gap. CDR1 and CDR2 from the germline V gene are SGHNT and YYREEE (reference sequence). CDR3: CASSSLRRDIGDWLSGNTIYF. CDR3 nucleotides: TGTGCCAGCAGCTCCCTCAGGCGGGACATCGGGGACTGGCTCTCTGGAAACACCATATATTTT. The full variable domain, completed using reference TRBV5-4 and TRBJ1-3, is ETGVTQSPTHLIKTRGQQVTLRCSSQSGHNTVSWYQQALGQGPQFIFQYYREEENGRGNFPPRFSGLQFPNYSSELNVNALELDDSALYLCASSSLRRDIGDWLSGNTIYFGEGSWLTVV.

The rearrangement joins TRBV11-2 to TRBJ1-5, with a weak D call TRBD1 (5 bases). The CDR3 runs to 13 residues. Germline lookup yields CDR1 SGHAT and CDR2 FQNNGV. The V and J ends lost 0 bases and 7 bases respectively, with 7 bases between them. The DNA for the CDR3 is TGTGCCAGCAGCTTAGATCAGGGCCAGCCCCAGCATTTT. Protein product: CASSLDQGQPQHF.

The gene calls are TRBV2 and TRBJ2-3; tentatively, D is TRBD1 (5 bases). V was shortened by 4 bases and J by 0 bases, with 8 bases between the two germline ends. CDR3 length: 14 residues. Per the germline V gene, CDR1 is SNHLY and CDR2 is FYNNEI. The DNA for the CDR3 is TGTGCCAGCAGTGTCCAGGGAAGCACAGATACGCAGTATTTT. Translated, it gives CASSVQGSTDTQYF.

The chain recombines TRBV6-5 with TRBJ2-5, with D tentatively TRBD2 (6 bases). The CDR3 runs 15 residues. V was pared by 2 bases and J by 2 bases, with 12 bases between. The germline gives CDR1 MNHEY, CDR2 SVGAGI. This chain's CDR3 is CASSYGLALQETQYF. CDR3 sequence (DNA): TGTGCCAGCAGTTACGGGCTAGCGCTTCAAGAGACCCAGTACTTC.

This clonotype was seen only a few times. The chain couples TRBV4-3 to TRBJ2-1; D might be TRBD2 (6 bases). CDR1 and CDR2 from the germline V gene are LGHNA and YSLEER. The CDR3 spans 16 residues. The germline V and J ends were trimmed by 4 bases and 5 bases, with 18 bases remaining between them. The CDR3 region has the DNA TGCGCCAGCAGCCCGCAGGCTAGCGCCATAAACAATGAGCAGTTCTTC. Its protein is CASSPQASAINNEQFF.

Only a few counts were recorded for this clonotype. The CDR3 coding sequence is TGCAGCGTTGAAGATTCCTCGCTACGTGGACGGGGTGCGAGGGATGGCTACACCTTC. Residues: CSVEDSSLRGRGARDGYTF. V and J are TRBV29-1 and TRBJ1-2; D remains unclear. The germline V gene encodes CDR1 SQVTM and CDR2 ANQGSEA. The CDR3 has 19 residues. Deletions cut 0 bases from V and 6 bases from J, with 29 bases between.

In its sample, this clonotype was seen many times. V and J are TRBV6-2 or TRBV6-3 and TRBJ2-5; D not certain. Germline loops: CDR1 MNHEY, CDR2 SVGEGT. CDR3 length: 9 residues. Trimming cost V 8 bases and J 5 bases, with 3 bases left between them. In DNA form, the CDR3 reads TGTGCCAGCGGTGAGACCCAGTACTTC. Its translation is CASGETQYF.

This clonotype was observed a few times. The chain links TRBV15 to TRBJ2-1; D gene unclear. V lost 1 base, J lost 1 base, and 2 bases lay in between. Germline-derived CDR1 and CDR2 are LNHNV and YYDKDF (reference sequence). CDR3 length: 13 amino acids. In nucleotides, the CDR3 is TGTGCCACCAGCAGAGGGTCCTACAATGAGCAGTTCTTC. This sequence encodes CATSRGSYNEQFF.

This chain uses TRBV20-1 with TRBJ2-1, with 7 bases fitting TRBD2. V lost 6 bases and J lost 3; bases outside the gene matches: 5. Looked up from germline, CDR1 is DFQATT and CDR2 is SNEGSKA (reference sequence). The CDR3 has 13 amino acids. CDR3 bases: TGCAGTGCGACGAGCGGGATCTACAATGAGCAGTTCTTC. Encoded protein: CSATSGIYNEQFF.

This chain connects TRBV10-3 to TRBJ1-1, with D perhaps TRBD1 (5 bases). Trimming removed 3 bases at V and 2 bases at J, with 13 bases between. The CDR3 has 15 residues. The germline CDR1 and CDR2 sequences are ENHRY and SYGVKD. Here the CDR3 DNA reads TGTGCCATCAGTGAAGATGGGGGGAAAAACACTGAAGCTTTCTTT. Translating it yields CAISEDGGKNTEAFF.

This clonotype was observed many times. CDR3 sequence: CASSLEGAASNQPQHF. In DNA form, the CDR3 reads TGTGCCAGCAGTTTGGAGGGGGCAGCGAGCAATCAGCCCCAGCATTTT. V is TRBV12-3 or TRBV12-4 and J is TRBJ1-5, with 7 bases matching TRBD1. This CDR3 has 16 amino acids. J gave up 1 base and V 3 bases, and 6 bases lay outside the gene matches.

This clonotype was recorded a few times. This rearrangement joins TRBV28 to TRBJ2-5, with D maybe TRBD2 (6 bases). The CDR3 is made up of 14 amino acids. Trimming removed 5 bases from V and 1 base from J, with 11 bases in between. Germline V gene data show CDR1 as MDHEN and CDR2 as SYDVKM. The CDR3 reads CASSRLGFQETQYF. In nucleotides, the CDR3 is TGTGCCAGCAGTCGACTAGGGTTCCAAGAGACCCAGTACTTC.

The rearrangement links TRBV20-1 to TRBJ1-4; D gene uncertain. Per the germline V gene, CDR1 is DFQATT and CDR2 is SNEGSKA (reference sequence). This CDR3 has 17 amino acids. Deletions cut 2 bases from V and 0 bases from J, with 16 bases between. CDR3 in DNA: TGCAGTGCTAGAAGGGCCCGAGGCTGGGCAACTAATGAAAAACTGTTTTTT. Residues: CSARRARGWATNEKLFF.

V is TRBV10-3 and J is TRBJ2-2; 15 bases agree with TRBD2. Unmatched junction bases numbered 4, after V lost 5 bases and J lost 3 bases. Germline V CDR1 and CDR2: ENHRY, SYGVKD. The CDR3 is made up of 17 amino acids. The CDR3 nucleotides are TGTGCCATCAGTAAAGGACTAGCGGGGGGGGACACCGGGGAGCTGTTTTTT. This gives the protein CAISKGLAGGDTGELFF.

This clonotype was counted between two and nine times. The rearrangement joins TRBV28 to TRBJ1-2; D gene unclear. Trimming shortened V by 4 bases and J by 8 bases, and 14 bases separated the two germline ends. The CDR3 contains 13 residues. Germline V gives CDR1 MDHEN, CDR2 SYDVKM. In nucleotides, the CDR3 is TGTGCCAGCAGTTCAATCCTCAGCCCGGGCTACACCTTC. Protein product: CASSSILSPGYTF.

This clonotype was seen many times. V gene TRBV20-1 combines with J gene TRBJ1-1; D is unresolved. The CDR3 has 14 amino acids. In germline, CDR1 is DFQATT, CDR2 SNEGSKA (reference sequence). V was cut by 2 bases and J by 1 base, with 11 bases left in between. CDR3 coding DNA: TGCAGTGCTAGAAAGGACGGGCCGAACACTGAAGCTTTCTTT. Protein: CSARKDGPNTEAFF.

This clonotype was detected a few times. The chain uses TRBV25-1 and TRBJ2-7; D may correspond to TRBD1 or TRBD2 (5 bases each). The CDR3 is 13 amino acids. The V end was cut by 2 bases, the J end by 2 bases, with 7 bases between. CDR1 is MGHDK and CDR2 is SYGVNS in the germline V gene. The CDR3 protein is CASSEVGAYEQYF. DNA for the CDR3: TGTGCCAGCAGTGAAGTGGGGGCCTACGAGCAGTACTTC.

This chain links TRBV6-2 or TRBV6-3 with TRBJ2-7, with no clear D. The CDR3 consists of 12 residues. The ends were cut back, 3 bases at V and 6 bases at J, with 9 bases in the middle. Germline CDR1 and CDR2: MNHEY and SVGEGT. CDR3 sequence: CASSYQTVEQYF. CDR3 bases: TGTGCCAGCAGTTATCAAACAGTCGAGCAGTACTTC.

This chain links TRBV20-1 with TRBJ2-3; D is undetermined. Per germline, CDR1 DFQATT and CDR2 SNEGSKA (reference sequence). The ends were cut back, 5 bases at V and 0 bases at J, with 12 bases in the middle. The CDR3 consists of 14 residues. The CDR3 here is CSAGSSTSTDTQYF. CDR3 DNA sequence: TGCAGTGCTGGCAGTTCGACTAGCACAGATACGCAGTATTTT.